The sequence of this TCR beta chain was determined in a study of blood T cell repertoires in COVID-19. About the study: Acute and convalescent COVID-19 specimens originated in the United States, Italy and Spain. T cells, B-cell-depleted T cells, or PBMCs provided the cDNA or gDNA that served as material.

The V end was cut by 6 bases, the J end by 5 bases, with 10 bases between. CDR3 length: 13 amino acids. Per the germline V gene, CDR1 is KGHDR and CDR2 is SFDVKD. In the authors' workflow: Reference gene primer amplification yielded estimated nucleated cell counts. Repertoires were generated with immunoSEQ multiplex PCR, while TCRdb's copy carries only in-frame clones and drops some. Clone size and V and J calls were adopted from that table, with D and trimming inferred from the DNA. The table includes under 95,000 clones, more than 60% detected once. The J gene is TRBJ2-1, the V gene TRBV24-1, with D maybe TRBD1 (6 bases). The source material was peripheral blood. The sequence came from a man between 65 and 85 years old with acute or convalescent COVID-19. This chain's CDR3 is CATSYTGHNEQFF. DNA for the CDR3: TGTGCCACCAGTTACACAGGGCACAATGAGCAGTTCTTC.